The next 8 T cell receptor beta chains were all read from a single sample in a study of human T cells and chemical hapten exposure. Time point given: patch test 1, 2 weeks after DPC sensitization. Treatment described: therapeutic diphenylcyclopropenone sensitization with weekly scalp DPC. TCRdb reprocessed the RACE reads with MiXCR, giving one entry per CDR3 protein. Of about 120,000 distinct CDR3 sequences in the sample, about 12% were seen once. This material consisted of whole blood, taken in connection with sensitization to the hapten diphenylcyclopropenone (DPC). The receptors shown here come from a woman aged 45-60 years with alopecia areata. Some clones in this sample may be carry-over from other donors' samples.

The V call is TRBV12-3 or TRBV12-4, the J call TRBJ1-2; 9 bases are shared with TRBD1. The J segment lost 5 bases and the V segment lost 6 bases, leaving 13 bases of the junction unmatched. The length of the CDR3 is 16 residues. The CDR3, as DNA: TGTGCCAGCAGCTTTTCTTTAGGGACAGGGCAATATGGCTACACCTTC. This codes for CASSFSLGTGQYGYTF.

The CDR3 sequence is CASSLSGPYNEQFF. The CDR3 region has the DNA TGTGCCAGCAGCCTTAGCGGCCCCTACAATGAGCAGTTCTTC. The chain employs TRBV14 and TRBJ2-1, with D possibly being TRBD2 (6 bases). The V end was cut by 4 bases, the J end by 2 bases, with 9 bases between. The CDR3 runs 14 residues. Germline V gives CDR1 SGHDN, CDR2 FVKESK.

This clonotype was observed many times. This chain uses TRBV6-6 with TRBJ1-2, with TRBD1 identical over 8 bases. The V gene end was trimmed by 0 bases and the J gene end by 6 bases; junction bases not matched to a gene: 6. The CDR3 has 15 amino acids. CDR1 and CDR2 (germline): MNHNY, SVGAGI (reference sequence). The CDR3 DNA is TGTGCCAGCAGTTACTCGGACAGGGTCATAGATGGCTACACCTTC. Its translation: CASSYSDRVIDGYTF.

This clonotype was found many times. This sequence joins TRBV5-1 and TRBJ1-3, with D maybe TRBD1 (6 bases). The CDR3 is made up of 15 amino acids. CDR1 is SGHRS, CDR2 YFSETQ, per germline. The V end lost 3 bases, the J end lost 2 bases, and 12 bases lay between the germline ends. CDR3 nucleotide sequence: TGCGCCAGCAGCTCGGGGGCTATTACTGGAAACACCATATATTTT. Residues: CASSSGAITGNTIYF. The complete variable domain, with remaining parts taken from reference TRBV5-1 and TRBJ1-3, reads KAGVTQTPRYLIKTRGQQVTLSCSPISGHRSVSWYQQTPGQGLQFLFEYFSETQRNKGNFPGRFSGRQFSNSRSEMNVSTLELGDSALYLCASSSGAITGNTIYFGEGSWLTVV.

This chain joins TRBV5-3 and TRBJ1-6; D call uncertain. TRBV5-3 is noted as an ORF with a role that remains uncertain. The CDR3 is 13 amino acids. The V and J ends lost 10 bases and 10 bases respectively, with 18 bases between them. The CDR3 region is CASEAGGGSPLHF. The CDR3 DNA is TGTGCCTCAGAGGCAGGCGGCGGATCACCCCTCCACTTT.

Of note for this clonotype: At one end the junction does not follow the germline gene, possibly because of a read error. V gene TRBV6-1 combines with J gene TRBJ2-6; TRBD1 might be the D (6 bases). This CDR3 comprises 16 residues. Germline-derived CDR1 and CDR2 are MNHNS and SASEGT. In DNA, the CDR3 is TGTGTCAGCAGGGGCGGACCGACCTCTGGGGCCAACGTCCTGACTTTC. Translating it yields CVSRGGPTSGANVLTF.

The J gene is TRBJ2-7, the V gene TRBV7-8, with TRBD2 identical over 8 bases. CDR3 length: 16 amino acids. Germline lookup yields CDR1 SGHVS and CDR2 FQNEAQ. After removal of 5 bases from V and 2 bases from J, the junction contained 11 bases not matched to a gene. In DNA, the CDR3 is TGTGCCAGCAGCCTTTACCCTAGCGGGCCTACCTACGAGCAGTACTTC. It encodes CASSLYPSGPTYEQYF.

The chain joins TRBV27 to TRBJ1-1; 7 positions match TRBD1. This CDR3 spans 16 amino acids. The junction had 10 bases not matched to a gene; V was cut back by 5 bases and J by 1 base. CDR1 and CDR2 from the germline V gene are MNHEY and SMNVEV (reference sequence). CDR3 residues: CASSLSSTGKNTEAFF. CDR3 in DNA: TGTGCCAGCAGTCTCTCCTCGACAGGGAAGAACACTGAAGCTTTCTTT.